This entry describes one T cell receptor beta chain. The repertoire was sequenced with immunoSEQ multiplex PCR; TCRdb's copy has only in-frame clones and lacks some. The top ten clones hold 3% to 4.5% of a sample with fewer than 45,000 clones, almost 85% of them seen once. This sample is drawn from a study of PD-L1 blockade in urothelial cancer. The germline V and J ends were trimmed by 5 bases and 5 bases, with 25 bases remaining between them. This CDR3 is 17 amino acids long. Germline CDR1 reads KGHSH; CDR2 reads LQKENI. The chain carries TRBV18 and TRBJ2-7, with D maybe TRBD2 (6 bases). The specimen was PBMCs, collected around atezolizumab (anti-PD-L1) treatment. The receptor was isolated from a man between 65 and 85 years old with urothelial cancer. CDR3 coding DNA: TGTGCCAGCTCAAGGGGAGGCGGGTTAGTATCCCCCGACGAGCAGTACTTC. Its translation is CASSRGGGLVSPDEQYF. Drawing the rest from reference TRBV18 and TRBJ2-7, the complete variable domain is NAGVMQNPRHLVRRRGQEARLRCSPMKGHSHVYWYRQLPEEGLKFMVYLQKENIIDESGMPKERFSAEFPKEGPSILRIQQVVRGDSAAYFCASSRGGGLVSPDEQYFGPGTRLTVT.